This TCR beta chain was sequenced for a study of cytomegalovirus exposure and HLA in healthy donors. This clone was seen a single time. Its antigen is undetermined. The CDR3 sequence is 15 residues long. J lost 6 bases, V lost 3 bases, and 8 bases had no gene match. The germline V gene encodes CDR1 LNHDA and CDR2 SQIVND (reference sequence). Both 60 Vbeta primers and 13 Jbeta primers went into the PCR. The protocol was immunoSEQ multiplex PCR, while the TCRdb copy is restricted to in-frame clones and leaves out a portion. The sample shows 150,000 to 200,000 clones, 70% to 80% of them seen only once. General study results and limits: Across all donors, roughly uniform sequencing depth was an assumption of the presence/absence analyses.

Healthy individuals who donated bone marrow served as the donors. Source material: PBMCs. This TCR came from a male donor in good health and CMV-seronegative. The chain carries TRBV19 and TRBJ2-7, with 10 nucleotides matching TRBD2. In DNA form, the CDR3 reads TGTGCCAGTAGTATCTCACTAGCGGGAATGGGCGAGCAGTACTTC. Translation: CASSISLAGMGEQYF.